A selection of T cell receptor beta chains follows, all from one sample in a study of cytomegalovirus exposure and HLA in healthy donors. Some clones are missing from TCRdb's copy, which holds only in-frame ones; the method was immunoSEQ multiplex PCR. The sample shows more than 95,000 clones, 83% of them seen only once. The sample was PBMCs. Receptor source: a woman between 35 and 50 years old in good health and CMV-seropositive. The CDR3 runs from the conserved cysteine through the conserved F or W. The D gene is left open where the match is weak. Clone size is stated in some rows and not others, as once, few, many or a class when expanded.

V: TRBV6-5; D: TRBD1; size: .; J: TRBJ1-1; DNA: TGTGCCAGCACCTCGACAGGGAGGAACACTGAAGCTTTCTTT; CDR3: CASTSTGRNTEAFF
V: TRBV4-2; D: .; size: .; J: TRBJ2-7; DNA: TGTGCCAGCAGGGGTTCGAGCGGAACCTACGAGCAGTACTTC; CDR3: CASRGSSGTYEQYF
V: TRBV10-3; D: .; size: .; J: TRBJ1-2; DNA: TGTGCCATCAGTGAGTCTCTCGGCGGTTATGGCTACACCTTC; CDR3: CAISESLGGYGYTF
V: TRBV11-3; D: .; size: .; J: TRBJ2-5; DNA: TGTGCCAGCAGCTCAGGACAGAAAGAGGGGACCCAGTACTTC; CDR3: CASSSGQKEGTQYF
V: TRBV5-1; D: .; size: .; J: TRBJ2-5; DNA: TGCGCCAGCAGCCCAGGGGGGACTCAAGAGACCCAGTACTTC; CDR3: CASSPGGTQETQYF
V: TRBV19; D: .; size: .; J: TRBJ1-2; DNA: TGTGCCAGTAGTACGAAAAGCCTCCTTCTGGACTATGGCTACACCTTC; CDR3: CASSTKSLLLDYGYTF
V: TRBV5-4; D: TRBD2; size: .; J: TRBJ2-1; DNA: TGTGCCAGCAGTTCGGGACTAGCGGGGAACAATGAGCAGTTCTTC; CDR3: CASSSGLAGNNEQFF
V: TRBV7-2; D: TRBD2; size: .; J: TRBJ2-3; DNA: TGTGCCAGCAGCTTAGCGATCCTAGCGGGAGGCGGAGATACGCAGTATTTT; CDR3: CASSLAILAGGGDTQYF
V: TRBV6-1; D: .; size: .; J: TRBJ2-7; DNA: TGTGCCAGCAGATTCAGGGAGGCCGGCTCCTACGAGCAGTACTTC; CDR3: CASRFREAGSYEQYF
V: TRBV5-1; D: TRBD2; size: .; J: TRBJ2-3; DNA: TGCGCCAGCAGCTTGGGACTAGCGATTCTTACAGATACGCAGTATTTT; CDR3: CASSLGLAILTDTQYF
V: TRBV2; D: TRBD1; size: .; J: TRBJ2-7; DNA: TGTGCCAGCAAAAACACGGGACAGTCCTACGAGCAGTACTTC; CDR3: CASKNTGQSYEQYF
V: TRBV11-3; D: .; size: .; J: TRBJ2-1; DNA: TGTGCCAGCGGTAGACTCCCCGCCCATGAGCAGTTCTTC; CDR3: CASGRLPAHEQFF
V: TRBV19; D: .; size: once; J: TRBJ1-2; DNA: TGTGCCAGTAGTATAGTAACTCTAACAGGAGCTAACTATGGCTACACCTTC; CDR3: CASSIVTLTGANYGYTF